The present entry profiles one T cell receptor beta chain with its context. CDR1 LNHNV and CDR2 YYDKDF come from the germline V gene (reference sequence). V lost 0 bases and J lost 0; bases outside the gene matches: 7. CDR3 length: 18 amino acids. This sample is part of a study of blood T cell repertoires in COVID-19. Study summary: Whether acute or convalescent, the COVID-19 samples came from the United States, Italy and Spain. T cells, B-cell-depleted T cells, or PBMCs supplied cDNA or gDNA.

Under the authors' procedure: Amplification with reference gene primers provided the estimates of nucleated cell counts. Profiling relied on immunoSEQ multiplex PCR, and the TCRdb table lists in-frame clones only, not all of them. That table gives V, J and clone size, and the DNA gave D and trimming. The table lists roughly 180,000 clones, about 87% of them singletons, with roughly 4% in the top ten. Sequenced: peripheral blood. This clonotype was obtained from a woman aged 25 to 45 with acute or convalescent COVID-19. This chain connects TRBV15 to TRBJ2-2, with TRBD2 matching over 7 bases. CDR3 residues: CATSRDFGAGANTGELFF. CDR3 coding DNA: TGTGCCACCAGCAGAGATTTTGGGGCGGGAGCGAACACCGGGGAGCTGTTTTTT.